These 14 T cell receptor beta chains were all obtained from the same sample, sequenced in a study of shared clonotypes between healthy human individuals. Libraries were prepared by immunoSEQ multiplex PCR; TCRdb keeps only in-frame clonotypes and omits some of them. Counted here are some 1 million clones, about 77% occurring once; the ten biggest clones make up about 1.5%. Sequenced sample: memory CD4+ T cells sorted from blood. Specified subset: CD45RA-negative fraction. The receptors shown here come from a man aged 18 to 30 in good health.

The chain links TRBV23-1 to TRBJ1-1; D ambiguous. TRBV23-1 is sorted into the ORF group, with uncertain function. Trimming shortened V by 4 bases and J by 3 bases, and 15 bases separated the two germline ends. The CDR3 runs to 15 residues. The CDR3 spells CASSPPSGWDTEAFF. The CDR3 region has the DNA TGCGCCAGCAGTCCTCCCTCGGGGTGGGACACTGAAGCTTTCTTT.

V gene TRBV9 combines with J gene TRBJ2-7, with 7 bases lining up with TRBD1. The CDR3 is 18 residues long. The V and J ends lost 0 bases and 0 bases, in that order; junction bases with no gene match: 12. Germline lookup yields CDR1 SGDLS and CDR2 YYNGEE. The CDR3 loop reads CASSVEESRDSFSYEQYF. The DNA of the CDR3 is TGTGCCAGCAGCGTAGAGGAGTCCCGGGACAGCTTCTCCTACGAGCAGTACTTC.

This clone was counted a single time. This sequence joins TRBV19 and TRBJ2-5; TRBD1 is a possible D gene (6 bases). The ends were cut back, 1 base at V and 5 bases at J, with 14 bases in the middle. Germline V gene sequence: CDR1 LNHDA, CDR2 SQIVND (reference sequence). CDR3 length equals 15 residues. The CDR3 coding sequence is TGTGCCAGTAGTATAGGCACAGGGACCAAGGAGACCCAGTACTTC. This gives the protein CASSIGTGTKETQYF.

The gene calls are TRBV5-6 and TRBJ2-1; D is ambiguous. With 3 bases removed from V and 1 base from J, the gap between germline ends came to 11 bases. The CDR3 length is 15 residues. Germline assignment: CDR1 SGHDT and CDR2 YYEEEE. The CDR3 spells CASSSLTRSYNEQFF. In nucleotides, the CDR3 is TGTGCCAGCAGCTCATTGACAAGGTCCTACAATGAGCAGTTCTTC. Supplemented by reference TRBV5-6 and TRBJ2-1, the full variable domain reads DAGVTQSPTHLIKTRGQQVTLRCSPKSGHDTVSWYQQALGQGPQFIFQYYEEEERQRGNFPDRFSGHQFPNYSSELNVNALLLGDSALYLCASSSLTRSYNEQFFGPGTRLTVL.

V usage is TRBV10-1 and J usage is TRBJ2-2; D unresolved. V lost 4 bases to trimming and J lost 4 bases, with 13 bases between them. The CDR3 loop spans 15 amino acids. Germline values: CDR1 WNHNN, CDR2 SYGVQD (reference sequence). The CDR3 loop reads CASSGTNSGTGELFF. CDR3 nucleotides: TGCGCCAGCAGTGGGACCAATTCCGGCACCGGGGAGCTGTTTTTT.

On this clone: This same CDR3 is encoded by further DNA sequences in the sample. The chain uses TRBV19 and TRBJ2-3; TRBD2 matches 9 bases. Trimming took 4 bases from V and 4 from J; bases not matched to a gene: 3. The germline gives CDR1 LNHDA, CDR2 SQIVND (reference sequence). The CDR3 is made up of 14 amino acids. The CDR3 nucleotides are TGTGCCAGTAGTAGCGGGGGGGCTGCAGATACGCAGTATTTT. It is translated as CASSSGGAADTQYF.

This chain uses TRBV13 with TRBJ1-2, with unresolved D. This CDR3 has 14 residues. Germline CDR1 and CDR2: PRHDT and FYEKMQ (reference sequence). V lost 0 bases to trimming and J lost 3 bases, with 8 bases between them. CDR3 bases: TGTGCCAGCAGCTTAGGCGTGTCGGACTATGGCTACACCTTC. Translated, it gives CASSLGVSDYGYTF.

The count of this clone is one. This sequence joins TRBV7-2 and TRBJ2-1; unclear D gene. Trimming removed 4 bases at V and 3 bases at J, with 13 bases between. The CDR3 sequence is 15 residues long. The germline V gene encodes CDR1 SGHTA and CDR2 FQGNSA. CDR3 in amino acids: CASSSGRLGYNEQFF. CDR3 DNA sequence: TGTGCCAGCAGCTCAGGTCGATTAGGCTACAATGAGCAGTTCTTC.

The rearrangement links TRBV28 to TRBJ1-2; D not resolved. The V gene lost 6 bases and the J gene lost 4 bases, with 18 bases spanning the gap. Looked up from germline, CDR1 is MDHEN and CDR2 is SYDVKM. The CDR3 is 15 residues long. The CDR3 DNA follows: TGTGCCAGCAGCACCCTGGTCCTGGACCTCTATGGCTACACCTTC. Protein: CASSTLVLDLYGYTF.

The chain is built from TRBV6-5 and TRBJ1-1; 7 positions match TRBD1. In germline, CDR1 is MNHEY, CDR2 SVGAGI. CDR3 size: 12 residues. J lost 4 bases, V lost 8 bases, and 4 bases had no gene match. The DNA of the CDR3 is TGTGCCAGCTCCAGGGGGGTCACTGAAGCTTTCTTT. This translates into CASSRGVTEAFF.

V usage is TRBV6-5 and J usage is TRBJ2-2, with 7 bases aligning to TRBD2. The V gene end was trimmed by 8 bases and the J gene end by 3 bases; junction bases not matched to a gene: 0. Germline CDR1 and CDR2: MNHEY and SVGAGI. The CDR3 totals 12 residues. The CDR3 DNA is TGTGCCAGCCGGGGGGACACCGGGGAGCTGTTTTTT. Protein sequence: CASRGDTGELFF.

The gene calls are TRBV4-3 and TRBJ2-5; tentatively, D is TRBD2 (5 bases). Germline CDR1 reads LGHNA; CDR2 reads YSLEER. This CDR3 has 16 amino acids. V lost 2 bases to trimming and J lost 2 bases, with 15 bases between them. The CDR3 region has the DNA TGCGCCAGCAGCCAACTCCCTGGGGAGACTCAAGAGACCCAGTACTTC. Translating gives CASSQLPGETQETQYF.

The chain employs TRBV21-1 and TRBJ2-4; TRBD2 was called by the table and not checked on the DNA. TRBV21-1 is described as a pseudogene. This CDR3 region has 19 residues. CDR3 DNA: TGTGCCAGCAGCAAAATAGAAGGTGACTCGAGGATAACCAAAAACATTCAGTACTTC. Encoded protein: CASSKIEGDSRITKNIQYF.

This clone came up a few times. V and J are TRBV7-3 and TRBJ2-7; 8 bases fit TRBD1. This CDR3 is 15 amino acids long. Trimming cost V 4 bases and J 4 bases; bases outside gene matches: 9. Germline V CDR1 and CDR2: SGHTA, FQGTGA. The CDR3 sequence: CASSSQVGQGYEQYF. The CDR3 nucleotides read TGTGCCAGCAGCTCCCAGGTTGGACAGGGTTACGAGCAGTACTTC.